This paragraph reports one T cell receptor beta chain. This entry belongs to a study of T cells in Graves' hyperthyroidism and ophthalmopathy. About the research overall: Before any treatment, at initial diagnosis, peripheral blood was collected.

The TCR beta CDR3 regions underwent amplification using RNA transcripts as the source. The HTBI primer set served for first-round RT-PCR of the TCR CDR3. TCRdb re-called the multiplex PCR reads through MiXCR, storing one row per CDR3 protein. The sample holds about 500,000 distinct CDR3 sequences, 15% to 20% seen once. Material for sequencing was blood. The TCR originated in a woman in her twenties or thirties with Graves' ophthalmopathy.

The CDR3, as DNA: TGTGCCAGCAGTGATGAGGGGGGCCAGGGGGCGTATACGCAGTATTTT. This codes for CASSDEGGQGAYTQYF. This chain joins TRBV25-1 and TRBJ2-3, with 8 bases fitting TRBD1. Germline V gene lookup returns CDR1 MGHDK and CDR2 SYGVNS. Trimming cost V 3 bases and J 7 bases; bases outside gene matches: 12. This CDR3 has 16 amino acids.